Below, 23 T cell receptor beta chains from the same sample are listed, as sequenced in a study of T cells in Graves' hyperthyroidism and ophthalmopathy. Amplified regions were TCR beta CDR3 sequences from RNA transcripts. In the first-round RT-PCR of the TCR CDR3, the HTBI primer set was used. TCRdb re-analysed the multiplex PCR reads in MiXCR, keeping a single row per CDR3 protein. The profile shows roughly 350,000 distinct CDR3 sequences, about 14% of them singletons. The sample was blood. The receptors stem from a young woman with Graves' ophthalmopathy.

Concerning this clonotype itself: A read error may explain this, as a much larger clone is one base away. The CDR3 ends on some other residue instead of the conserved phenylalanine or tryptophan, so this is likely a read error. This rearrangement joins TRBV6-1 to TRBJ2-7; D possibly uses TRBD1 or TRBD2 (5 bases each). V lost 2 bases, J lost 3 bases, and 20 bases lay in between. From germline, CDR1 is MNHNS and CDR2 SASEGT. This CDR3 is built from 17 residues. CDR3 DNA: TGTGCCAGCAGTGAATGGTGGGACGGGTTTTGGTTCTACGAGCAGTACCTC. Its translation: CASSEWWDGFWFYEQYL.

This clonotype was found a few times. This sequence joins TRBV19 and TRBJ1-1; D call uncertain. V was trimmed by 4 bases and J by 4 bases, leaving 10 bases between them. Germline V gene lookup returns CDR1 LNHDA and CDR2 SQIVND (reference sequence). The CDR3 spans 13 residues. The CDR3 protein is CASSTKGGTEAFF. In nucleotides, the CDR3 is TGTGCCAGTAGTACAAAGGGCGGCACTGAAGCTTTCTTT.

The rearrangement joins TRBV19 to TRBJ1-1, with 8 nucleotides matching TRBD1. This CDR3 has 16 amino acids. With 2 bases clipped from V and 0 bases from J, the junction kept 5 bases outside the gene matches. Germline V gene sequence: CDR1 LNHDA, CDR2 SQIVND (reference sequence). The CDR3 bases are TGTGCCAGTAGTATACCGGCAGGGGGCATGAACACTGAAGCTTTCTTT. Its translation is CASSIPAGGMNTEAFF. Together with reference TRBV19 and TRBJ1-1, the CDR3 gives the full variable domain: DGGITQSPKYLFRKEGQNVTLSCEQNLNHDAMYWYRQDPGQGLRLIYYSQIVNDFQKGDIAEGYSVSREKKESFPLTVTSAQKNPTAFYLCASSIPAGGMNTEAFFGQGTRLTVV.

This chain links TRBV6-2 or TRBV6-3 with TRBJ2-5; unclear D gene. The CDR3 runs to 15 residues. The V gene lost 5 bases and the J gene lost 4 bases, with 17 bases spanning the gap. CDR1 and CDR2 from the germline V gene are MNHEY and SVGEGT. CDR3: CASSQAKRRGETQYF. The CDR3 nucleotides are TGTGCCAGCAGTCAGGCGAAGCGCCGAGGAGAGACCCAGTACTTC.

There are a few counts of this clonotype. CDR3 DNA: TGTGCCAGCAGCCGAGACGGGCCCGGGGAGCTGTTTTTT. This encodes CASSRDGPGELFF. The chain carries TRBV7-6 and TRBJ2-2; D gene unclear. The CDR3 runs to 13 residues. The V and J ends lost 5 bases and 6 bases respectively, with 10 bases between them. Germline lookup yields CDR1 SGHVS and CDR2 FNYEAQ.

At least ten counts were recorded for this clonotype. The CDR3, as DNA: TGTGCCAGCAGTGACGATGACAGGATCAATCAGCCCCAGCATTTT. It translates to CASSDDDRINQPQHF. The genes are TRBV12-3 or TRBV12-4 and TRBJ1-5; tentatively, D is TRBD1 (6 bases). Trimming took off 5 bases at V and 3 bases at J, with 14 bases between the two ends. CDR3 size: 15 residues.

Points on this clonotype: A single base separates this from a much larger clone, so it may be a read error. The chain is built from TRBV20-1 and TRBJ2-3; maybe TRBD2 (5 bases). This CDR3 has 14 amino acids. The germline V gene encodes CDR1 DFQATT and CDR2 SNEGSKA (reference sequence). The CDR3 coding sequence is TGCAGTACTAGAAGTGGGGTTAGCACAGATACGCAGTATTTT. Its translation: CSTRSGVSTDTQYF.

The rearrangement uses TRBV11-3 and TRBJ2-1; 11 bases agree with TRBD2. Germline CDR1 and CDR2: SGHNT and YENEEA. This CDR3 has 16 residues. With 5 bases clipped from V and 4 bases from J, the junction kept 7 bases outside the gene matches. Here the CDR3 DNA reads TGTGCCAGCAGCCCTAGCGGGGGGTCCGGGTACAATGAGCAGTTCTTC. It codes for CASSPSGGSGYNEQFF.

This clonotype was observed many times. The chain uses TRBV12-3 or TRBV12-4 and TRBJ1-1; D is perhaps TRBD1 (5 bases). V shed 1 base and J shed 6 bases, with 9 bases lying between them. The CDR3 runs to 13 residues. Written as DNA, the CDR3 is TGTGCCAGCAGTTTAGTTTACAGGTCTGAAGCTTTCTTT. Translated: CASSLVYRSEAFF.

The chain recombines TRBV20-1 with TRBJ2-5; D is uncertain. Germline-derived CDR1 and CDR2 are DFQATT and SNEGSKA (reference sequence). This CDR3 region has 16 residues. Trimming took off 0 bases at V and 5 bases at J, with 19 bases between the two ends. The CDR3 reads CSARERLSSTVETQYF. The CDR3 nucleotides are TGCAGTGCTAGAGAAAGGTTGAGTAGCACGGTCGAGACCCAGTACTTC.

This chain uses TRBV2 with TRBJ2-2, with no clear D. V shed 0 bases and J shed 7 bases, with 15 bases lying between them. Germline loops: CDR1 SNHLY, CDR2 FYNNEI. The CDR3 sequence is 16 residues long. The CDR3 is CASSEAFKSPVGELFF. As DNA, the CDR3 is TGTGCCAGCAGTGAAGCCTTCAAAAGCCCGGTCGGGGAGCTGTTTTTT.

The table lists this clonotype with many counts. The chain links TRBV4-1 to TRBJ2-7, with a possible D match to TRBD1 (6 bases). The CDR3 runs to 15 residues. Trimming took off 1 base at V and 3 bases at J, with 13 bases between the two ends. CDR1 and CDR2 (germline): MGHRA, YSYEKL. CDR3 in DNA: TGCGCCAGCAGCCAAGTCTTGGCAGGGGTCTACGAGCAGTACTTC. Amino acids: CASSQVLAGVYEQYF.

This clonotype was picked up many times. The rearrangement links TRBV20-1 to TRBJ1-3; no definite D call. Trimming left V 6 bases short and J 2 bases short, with 17 bases between. The CDR3 length is 15 residues. Germline CDR1 reads DFQATT; CDR2 reads SNEGSKA (reference sequence). The CDR3 DNA reads as TGCAGTGCCAGCGACGTTGAGGTTCCTGGAAACACCATATATTTT. This translates into CSASDVEVPGNTIYF.

This clonotype was detected many times. V gene TRBV5-4 combines with J gene TRBJ1-1, with no clear D. The CDR3 length is 15 residues. Trimming pared 4 bases from V and 0 bases from J, leaving 13 bases between. Germline CDR1 is SGHNT and CDR2 is YYREEE (reference sequence). CDR3 sequence: CASSNGVLMNTEAFF. The CDR3 DNA follows: TGTGCCAGCAGCAACGGAGTCCTCATGAACACTGAAGCTTTCTTT. Combining the CDR3 with reference TRBV5-4 and TRBJ1-1 gives the whole variable domain ETGVTQSPTHLIKTRGQQVTLRCSSQSGHNTVSWYQQALGQGPQFIFQYYREEENGRGNFPPRFSGLQFPNYSSELNVNALELDDSALYLCASSNGVLMNTEAFFGQGTRLTVV.

J is TRBJ2-7 and V is TRBV28; maybe TRBD2 (5 bases). The CDR3 runs 15 residues. Germline values: CDR1 MDHEN, CDR2 SYDVKM. Trimming left V 6 bases short and J 2 bases short, with 17 bases between. The CDR3: CASRPGSPVTYEQYF. CDR3 sequence (DNA): TGTGCCAGCAGGCCGGGATCTCCAGTTACCTACGAGCAGTACTTC.

Notes on this clonotype: Since a much larger clone is just one base distant, this may be a read error. The chain has TRBV28 and TRBJ2-7, with TRBD1 matching over 8 bases. Germline CDR1 MDHEN, CDR2 SYDVKM. The CDR3 extends over 14 amino acids. Written as DNA, the CDR3 is TGTACCAGCAGTTTACGCAGGGGGCTTGACGAGCAGTACTTC. This encodes CTSSLRRGLDEQYF.

This clonotype has more than one count but fewer than ten. The DNA of the CDR3 is TGCAGCGTGGGTGACCCCCCGGTGTTCAATGAGCAGTTCTTC. Translated, it gives CSVGDPPVFNEQFF. The genes are TRBV29-1 and TRBJ2-1; D is unresolved. Deletions cut 6 bases from V and 6 bases from J, with 18 bases between. Germline assignment: CDR1 SQVTM and CDR2 ANQGSEA. The CDR3 is 14 amino acids.

This clonotype has a count of ten or more. CDR3 region: CASFWGLLNTEAFF. The CDR3 DNA sequence: TGTGCCAGCTTCTGGGGACTCCTGAACACTGAAGCTTTCTTT. The gene calls are TRBV2 and TRBJ1-1, with D possibly TRBD1 on 5 matching bases. The CDR3 is 14 amino acids. The V end was cut by 8 bases, the J end by 0 bases, with 13 bases between. The germline CDR1 and CDR2 sequences are SNHLY and FYNNEI.

The genes are TRBV7-8 and TRBJ2-5; the match to TRBD2 covers 13 bases. V was pared by 5 bases and J by 5 bases, with 14 bases of the junction left unmatched. Germline V lookup: CDR1 SGHVS, CDR2 FQNEAQ. This CDR3 comprises 18 residues. This CDR3 reads CASSRTSGGAVGQETQYF. The CDR3 DNA sequence: TGTGCCAGCAGCAGAACTAGCGGGGGGGCAGTGGGCCAGGAGACCCAGTACTTC.

This clonotype was observed at least ten times. The chain is built from TRBV2 and TRBJ2-2; the D is unclear. The ends were cut back, 3 bases at V and 3 bases at J, with 11 bases in the middle. Germline CDR1 reads SNHLY; CDR2 reads FYNNEI. The CDR3 spans 15 residues. CDR3 region: CASSDYGSYTGELFF. CDR3 bases: TGTGCCAGCAGTGATTATGGCAGCTACACCGGGGAGCTGTTTTTT.

The V call is TRBV5-1, the J call TRBJ2-3; a weak D match, TRBD1 (6 bases). The V gene lost 1 base and the J gene lost 6 bases, with 18 bases spanning the gap. Looked up from germline, CDR1 is SGHRS and CDR2 is YFSETQ. The CDR3 length is 16 residues. The CDR3 DNA reads as TGCGCCAGCAGCTTGTATTCAGGGGCGACCGGGGATACGCAGTATTTT. Encoded protein: CASSLYSGATGDTQYF.

This clonotype has at least ten counts. The V gene is TRBV29-1, the J gene TRBJ2-1; D is ambiguous. With 2 bases removed from V and 12 bases from J, the gap between germline ends came to 14 bases. CDR3 size: 12 residues. Germline lookup yields CDR1 SQVTM and CDR2 ANQGSEA. The CDR3 DNA follows: TGCAGCGTTGAATTTGTCCCCAATCGGCAGTTCTTC. It encodes CSVEFVPNRQFF.

A few counts support this clonotype. The rearrangement uses TRBV29-1 and TRBJ1-1; D remains unclear. This CDR3 spans 11 amino acids. CDR1 and CDR2 from the germline V gene are SQVTM and ANQGSEA. V lost 6 bases, J lost 5 bases, and 10 bases lay in between. The CDR3 region is CSVRVMTEAFF. The CDR3 coding sequence is TGCAGCGTACGGGTAATGACTGAAGCTTTCTTT.